The 8 T cell receptor beta chains given below trace back to one sample, sequenced in a study of blood T cell repertoires in COVID-19. The assay was immunoSEQ multiplex PCR, and TCRdb's table has in-frame clones only and misses some. The profile shows approximately 240,000 clones, just under 85% of them singletons. Sequenced input: peripheral blood. These receptors originate from a woman aged 55 to 70 with active or convalescent COVID-19.

The chain recombines TRBV12-3 or TRBV12-4 with TRBJ2-3; D is undetermined. The CDR3 sequence is 12 residues long. Trimming removed 5 bases at V and 2 bases at J, with 5 bases between. The CDR3 DNA reads TGTGCCAGCAGTACTTACACAGATACGCAGTATTTT. Translation gives CASSTYTDTQYF.

This clone was observed a few times. The rearrangement uses TRBV2 and TRBJ1-5; D gene uncertain. This CDR3 region has 11 residues. Germline V gives CDR1 SNHLY, CDR2 FYNNEI. The V end lost 5 bases, the J end lost 13 bases, and 12 bases lay between the germline ends. The DNA for the CDR3 is TGTGCCAGCAGTTCCGGGTCCTCTCAGCATTTT. Encoded protein: CASSSGSSQHF.

The gene calls are TRBV6-5 and TRBJ1-1; the D is unclear. CDR1 and CDR2 from the germline V gene are MNHEY and SVGAGI. The CDR3 spans 15 residues. Trimming removed 0 bases at V and 0 bases at J, with 8 bases between. The CDR3: CASSYSGALNTEAFF. DNA of the CDR3: TGTGCCAGCAGTTACTCGGGAGCCCTGAACACTGAAGCTTTCTTT.

This rearrangement joins TRBV19 to TRBJ2-6; D may be TRBD1 (5 bases). The CDR3 contains 16 residues. The germline V gene has CDR1 LNHDA and CDR2 SQIVND (reference sequence). Trimming removed 2 bases from V and 4 bases from J, with 12 bases in between. The CDR3 DNA follows: TGTGCCAGTAGTATAAGTGGGGCGGCGGGGGCCAACGTCCTGACTTTC. Its translation is CASSISGAAGANVLTF.

V gene TRBV6-2 or TRBV6-3 combines with J gene TRBJ2-7; 8 bases fit TRBD1. With 8 bases clipped from V and 5 bases from J, the junction kept 17 bases outside the gene matches. In germline, CDR1 is MNHEY, CDR2 SVGEGT. The CDR3 runs 16 residues. CDR3 region: CASGYYKGQVLDEQYF. The CDR3 bases are TGTGCCAGCGGCTACTATAAGGGACAGGTTTTGGACGAGCAGTACTTC.

This clone is a singleton in its sample. The rearrangement uses TRBV7-9 and TRBJ1-1; possible D gene TRBD1, 5 bases. The germline gives CDR1 SEHNR, CDR2 FQNEAQ (reference sequence). V was pared by 1 base and J by 3 bases, with 15 bases between. The CDR3 loop spans 16 amino acids. CDR3 sequence: CASSLGAGLRDTEAFF. DNA of the CDR3: TGTGCCAGCAGCTTAGGGGCAGGGTTGCGTGACACTGAAGCTTTCTTT. The full variable domain, rest sourced from reference TRBV7-9 and TRBJ1-1, is DTGVSQNPRHKITKRGQNVTFRCDPISEHNRLYWYRQTLGQGPEFLTYFQNEAQLEKSRLLSDRFSAERPKGSFSTLEIQRTEQGDSAMYLCASSLGAGLRDTEAFFGQGTRLTVV.

This rearrangement joins TRBV5-6 to TRBJ2-3; 8 bases are shared with TRBD1. There are 15 residues in the CDR3. The V and J ends lost 3 bases and 2 bases, in that order; junction bases with no gene match: 5. Germline CDR1 and CDR2: SGHDT and YYEEEE. CDR3 nucleotides: TGTGCCAGCAGCTACGGGACAGGTGCCACAGATACGCAGTATTTT. It is translated as CASSYGTGATDTQYF. Complete variable domain (other parts from reference TRBV5-6 and TRBJ2-3): DAGVTQSPTHLIKTRGQQVTLRCSPKSGHDTVSWYQQALGQGPQFIFQYYEEEERQRGNFPDRFSGHQFPNYSSELNVNALLLGDSALYLCASSYGTGATDTQYFGPGTRLTVL.

The genes are TRBV27 and TRBJ2-1; 7 nucleotides align to TRBD2. This CDR3 region has 15 residues. Per the germline V gene, CDR1 is MNHEY and CDR2 is SMNVEV (reference sequence). V lost 7 bases to trimming and J lost 6 bases; unmatched junction nucleotides: 12. As DNA, the CDR3 is TGTGCCAGCACCGGAGGTGCGGGAGTCGGCAATGAGCAGTTCTTC. It translates to CASTGGAGVGNEQFF.